This T cell receptor beta chain was recorded in a study of shared T cell receptors in the human thymus. Sequencing was performed with immunoSEQ multiplex PCR; in TCRdb, only in-frame clones are kept and a portion is missing. The sample includes some 760,000 clones, approximately 83% of them seen just once. Trimming cost V 1 base and J 1 base; bases outside gene matches: 14. Germline assignment: CDR1 SQVTM and CDR2 ANQGSEA. This CDR3 is 20 amino acids long. These data were also reused for a study on human thymus T cells. In that study: Serving as donors were healthy Finnish infants, each of whom was having open corrective surgery for congenital heart defects. The thymus was resected at corrective cardiac surgery. It looked as if thymic and blood repertoires used V and J genes in a biased way. Related studies noted strongly shared thymic repertoires across unrelated people.

The chain carries TRBV29-1 and TRBJ2-2; 11 bases align to TRBD2. Sequencing was performed on thymocytes. This sequence was found in a girl less than two years old with a congenital heart defect. The CDR3 DNA reads as TGCAGCGTTGAAGGTCGTAGCGGGGGGGCGTACACCATGAACACCGGGGAGCTGTTTTTT. Translated, it gives CSVEGRSGGAYTMNTGELFF.